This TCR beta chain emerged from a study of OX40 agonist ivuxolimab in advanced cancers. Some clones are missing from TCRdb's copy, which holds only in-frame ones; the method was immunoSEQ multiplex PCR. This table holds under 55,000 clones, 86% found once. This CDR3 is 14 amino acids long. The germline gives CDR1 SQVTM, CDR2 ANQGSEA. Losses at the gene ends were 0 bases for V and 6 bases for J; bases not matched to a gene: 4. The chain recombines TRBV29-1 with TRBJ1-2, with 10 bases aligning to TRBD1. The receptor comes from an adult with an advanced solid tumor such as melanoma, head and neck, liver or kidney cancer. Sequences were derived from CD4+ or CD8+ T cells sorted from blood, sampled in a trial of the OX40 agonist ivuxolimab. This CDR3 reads CSVEEGQGLDGYTF. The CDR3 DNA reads TGCAGCGTTGAAGAGGGACAGGGGTTGGATGGCTACACCTTC.